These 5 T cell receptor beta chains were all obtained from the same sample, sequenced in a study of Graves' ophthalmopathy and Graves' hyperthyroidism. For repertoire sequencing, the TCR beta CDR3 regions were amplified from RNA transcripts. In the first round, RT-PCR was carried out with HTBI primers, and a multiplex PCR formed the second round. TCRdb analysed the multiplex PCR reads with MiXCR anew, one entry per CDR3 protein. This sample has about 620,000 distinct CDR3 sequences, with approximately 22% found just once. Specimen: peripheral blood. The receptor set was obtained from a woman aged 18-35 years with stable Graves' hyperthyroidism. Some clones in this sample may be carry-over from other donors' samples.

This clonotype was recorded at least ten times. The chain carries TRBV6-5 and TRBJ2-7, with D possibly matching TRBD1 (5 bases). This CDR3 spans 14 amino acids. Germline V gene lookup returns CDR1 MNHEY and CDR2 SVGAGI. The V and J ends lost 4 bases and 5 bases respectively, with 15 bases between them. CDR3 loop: CASSFDTGTHEQYF. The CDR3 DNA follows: TGTGCCAGCAGTTTCGACACAGGTACCCACGAGCAGTACTTC.

The CDR3 spells CASRMGQVAGQPQHF. For the CDR3, the DNA is TGTGCCAGTAGAATGGGACAGGTGGCGGGTCAGCCCCAGCATTTT. J is TRBJ1-5 and V is TRBV19; 8 nucleotides align to TRBD1. From germline, CDR1 is LNHDA and CDR2 SQIVND (reference sequence). The CDR3 is made up of 15 amino acids. The V gene end was trimmed by 6 bases and the J gene end by 6 bases; junction bases not matched to a gene: 10.

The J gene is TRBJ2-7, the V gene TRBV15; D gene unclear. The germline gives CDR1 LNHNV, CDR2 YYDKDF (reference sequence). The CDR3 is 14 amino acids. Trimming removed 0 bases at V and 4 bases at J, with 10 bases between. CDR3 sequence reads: CATSRDRDRYEQYF. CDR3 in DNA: TGTGCCACCAGCAGAGATCGAGATCGGTACGAGCAGTACTTC.

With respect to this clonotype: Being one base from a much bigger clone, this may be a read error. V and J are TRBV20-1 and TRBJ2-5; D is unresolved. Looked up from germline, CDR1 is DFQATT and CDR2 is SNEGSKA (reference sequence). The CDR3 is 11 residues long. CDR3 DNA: TGCAGTGCTAGGAGGATGGAGATCCAGTACTTC. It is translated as CSARRMEIQYF.

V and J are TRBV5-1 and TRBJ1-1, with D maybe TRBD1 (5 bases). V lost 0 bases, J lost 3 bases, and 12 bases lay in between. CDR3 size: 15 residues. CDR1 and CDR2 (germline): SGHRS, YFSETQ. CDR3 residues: CASSLGLGGDTEAFF. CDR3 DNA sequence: TGCGCCAGCAGCTTGGGATTGGGAGGGGACACTGAAGCTTTCTTT.